The 9 T cell receptor beta chains given below trace back to one sample, sequenced in a study of T cell changes during pregnancy in multiple sclerosis. Method: immunoSEQ multiplex PCR; TCRdb's copy keeps in-frame clones and lacks some. Altogether 75,000 to 80,000 clones are present, around 93% being singletons, with the ten largest covering approximately 0.79%. Material: peripheral blood, obtained in the second trimester of pregnancy. The receptors shown here come from a female donor in good health, enrolled as a control in a pregnancy study.

This clone is a singleton in its sample. The chain has TRBV5-5 and TRBJ2-1, with 9 bases lining up with TRBD2. Germline CDR1 and CDR2: SGHKS and YYEKEE (reference sequence). There are 15 residues in the CDR3. V dropped 4 bases and J dropped 7; count of bases not matched to a gene: 9. The CDR3 DNA reads TGTGCCAGCAGCGGAGGGACTAGCTTAGGGAATGAGCAGTTCTTC. Amino acids: CASSGGTSLGNEQFF.

This chain links TRBV5-4 with TRBJ1-5; TRBD1 might be the D (6 bases). This CDR3 comprises 14 residues. CDR1 and CDR2 from the germline V gene are SGHNT and YYREEE (reference sequence). V was trimmed by 0 bases and J by 7 bases, leaving 11 bases between them. The CDR3 sequence: CASSLDRAGQPQHF. The DNA for the CDR3 is TGTGCCAGCAGCTTGGACAGGGCAGGCCAGCCCCAGCATTTT.

V is TRBV4-1 and J is TRBJ1-4, with D hard to call. The CDR3 has 15 amino acids. V was cut by 1 base and J by 8 bases, with 14 bases left in between. Germline CDR1 is MGHRA and CDR2 is YSYEKL. CDR3 residues: CASSQVILPGEKLFF. The CDR3 DNA reads as TGCGCCAGCAGCCAAGTTATCCTACCCGGGGAAAAACTGTTTTTT.

The chain has TRBV7-2 and TRBJ2-5, with 7 bases fitting TRBD2. The CDR3 contains 15 residues. Germline V gene lookup returns CDR1 SGHTA and CDR2 FQGNSA. Trimming at V came to 3 bases and at J to 0 bases, leaving 4 bases not matched to a gene. CDR3 loop: CASSLGGGHQETQYF. CDR3 in DNA: TGTGCCAGCAGCTTGGGCGGGGGACACCAAGAGACCCAGTACTTC.

The chain recombines TRBV5-4 with TRBJ2-5; a possible D gene is TRBD2 (8 bases). The ends were cut back, 4 bases at V and 1 base at J, with 17 bases in the middle. The CDR3 loop spans 16 amino acids. Germline V gene sequence: CDR1 SGHNT, CDR2 YYREEE (reference sequence). CDR3 DNA sequence: TGTGCCAGCAGCCACCGGGACAGCGGGGGCCAAGAGACCCAGTACTTC. This translates into CASSHRDSGGQETQYF.

This sequence joins TRBV30 and TRBJ1-4; D is possibly TRBD1 (6 bases). Trimming pared 1 base from V and 2 bases from J, leaving 11 bases between. The CDR3 spans 15 residues. Germline assignment: CDR1 GTSNPN and CDR2 SVGIG (reference sequence). The CDR3 DNA sequence: TGTGCCTGGAGTGGGGGAGGGGGGACTAATGAAAAACTGTTTTTT. This sequence encodes CAWSGGGGTNEKLFF.

V is TRBV14 and J is TRBJ2-3, with 8 bases aligning to TRBD2. The V segment lost 4 bases and the J segment 11 bases; nucleotides outside the gene matches: 17. CDR1 and CDR2 from the germline V gene are SGHDN and FVKESK. There are 16 residues in the CDR3. The CDR3 region is CASSPESGGPRGGQYF. In nucleotides, the CDR3 is TGTGCCAGCAGCCCCGAAAGCGGGGGACCGAGGGGTGGGCAGTATTTT.

CDR3 DNA: TGTGCCAGTAGTAGGGCAGGGCGTATCACTGAAGCTTTCTTT. As protein: CASSRAGRITEAFF. This chain uses TRBV19 with TRBJ1-1; D is perhaps TRBD1 (5 bases). V lost 4 bases to trimming and J lost 4 bases, with 13 bases between them. Per the germline V gene, CDR1 is LNHDA and CDR2 is SQIVND (reference sequence). The CDR3 runs to 14 residues.

In its sample, this clone was seen once. This chain uses TRBV14 with TRBJ1-2; the match to TRBD1 covers 9 bases. V lost 1 base, J lost 7 bases, and 7 bases stayed unmatched. CDR1 and CDR2 from the germline V gene are SGHDN and FVKESK. The length of the CDR3 is 15 residues. The CDR3 sequence: CASSQVTGGVSGYTF. CDR3 bases: TGTGCCAGCAGCCAAGTGACAGGGGGTGTAAGTGGCTACACCTTC.